This T cell receptor (beta chain) stems from a study of cytomegalovirus exposure and HLA in healthy donors. Participants comprised healthy donors of bone marrow. Study-wide results and limits: Later analysis associated a missense DCLRE1C variant with TCR beta V- and J-gene trimming. A cluster of highly shared sequence variants was likely a sequencing artifact.

To note about this clone: The antigen is not known.

PCR employed 60 Vbeta and 13 Jbeta primers. Sequenced by immunoSEQ multiplex PCR; TCRdb stores in-frame clones only, minus some. Here the sample spans 200,000 to 250,000 clones, around nine tenths being singletons. With 5 bases removed from V and 1 base from J, the gap between germline ends came to 14 bases. The CDR3 extends over 15 amino acids. CDR1 and CDR2 from the germline V gene are MNHNS and SASEGT. This receptor was identified in a woman between 18 and 30 years old in good health and CMV-seronegative. The chain joins TRBV6-1 to TRBJ2-5; tentative D call: TRBD1 (6 bases). Material for sequencing was PBMCs. The CDR3, as DNA: TGTGCCAGCAGTCCCCGGGACAAACTCCAAGAGACCCAGTACTTC. Protein: CASSPRDKLQETQYF.